This T cell receptor beta chain was sequenced in a study of shared clonotypes between healthy human individuals. On the study more broadly: CD4 naive and CD4 memory each took three plates per donor, while CD8 naive took two and CD8 memory one. Study-wide results and limits: Clonotype sharing among donors likely depends on sequencing depth.

In the original processing: ImmunoSEQ yielded junction-only sequences lacking quality scores, so filtering differed. TCRdb's table, derived via immunoSEQ multiplex PCR, lists solely in-frame clones and lacks some. The DNA was the basis for D and trimming; V, J and clone size are from that table. The table has approximately 2,300,000 clones, 80% to 95% seen once. There are 14 residues in the CDR3. Trimming cost V 2 bases and J 2 bases, with 7 bases left between them. The germline gives CDR1 SGHAT, CDR2 FQNNGV. With respect to this clone: Its antigen is as yet unknown.

The chain employs TRBV11-2 and TRBJ2-1; D gene uncertain. This receptor was taken from a man younger than 30 in good health. Some clones in this sample may be carry-over from other donors' samples. The sequencing input was naive CD4+ T cells from PBMCs. Specified subset: CD45RA+ positively selected. This chain's CDR3 is CASSLTRTYNEQFF. CDR3 sequence (DNA): TGTGCCAGCAGCTTAACGCGAACCTACAATGAGCAGTTCTTC.